This TCR beta chain came from a study of blood T cell repertoires in COVID-19. At the level of the study: Sources were T cells, B-cell-depleted T cells, or PBMCs; the material itself was cDNA or gDNA.

Assay used: immunoSEQ multiplex PCR; TCRdb lists only in-frame clones, some missing. The table shows 95,000 to 150,000 clones, with about 85% occurring only once. The CDR3 consists of 16 residues. V gave up 3 bases and J gave up 2 bases, with 14 bases separating them. CDR1 is SGHRS, CDR2 YFSETQ, per germline. The chain recombines TRBV5-1 with TRBJ2-2, with D unclear. The receptor comes from a woman aged 80 or over with acute or convalescent COVID-19. Sample: peripheral blood. The CDR3 region has the DNA TGCGCCAGCAGCTCACGGTCCGCCCCCAACACCGGGGAGCTGTTTTTT. Protein product: CASSSRSAPNTGELFF.